A selection of T cell receptor beta chains follows, all from one sample in a study of T-cell reconstitution after alpha-beta-depleted transplantation in children. TCRdb called the PCR reads again in MiXCR, with one record for every CDR3 protein. Counted here are 350,000 to 450,000 distinct CDR3 sequences, around 20% occurring once; the ten biggest clones make up over 3.5%. The input for sequencing was PBMCs from the stem cell graft donor, taken from the stem cell graft. The receptors come from a human donor who donated a stem cell graft to a child with acute myeloid leukemia. CDR3s include the opening cysteine and the closing phenylalanine or tryptophan. The D gene is left open where the match is weak. Some rows mark clone size as missing; the rest say once, few, many or name a class of expanded clone.

j_call d_call clone_size v_call cdr3_aa cdr3_nt
TRBJ2-5 . . TRBV3-1 CASSLQRPQETQYF TGTGCCAGCAGCCTACAGCGACCCCAAGAGACCCAGTACTTC
TRBJ2-1 TRBD2 . TRBV27 CASTTTSDEQFF TGTGCCAGCACTACGACTAGCGATGAGCAGTTCTTC
TRBJ2-3 . many TRBV6-6 CASSYLGDTQYF TGTGCCAGCAGTTACCTGGGGGATACGCAGTATTTT
TRBJ1-5 . few TRBV5-1 CASRLEPYSNQPQHF TGCGCCAGCAGGTTGGAGCCATATAGCAATCAGCCCCAGCATTTT
TRBJ2-3 TRBD2 . TRBV28 CASNELAGAGADTQYF TGTGCCAGCAACGAACTAGCGGGGGCTGGTGCGGATACGCAGTATTTT
TRBJ1-1 . . TRBV24-1 CATSDVGDTEAFF TGTGCCACCAGTGATGTGGGAGATACTGAAGCTTTCTTT
TRBJ2-7 TRBD2 . TRBV27 CASSLGLAGVIEQYF TGTGCCAGCAGTCTCGGACTAGCGGGAGTAATCGAGCAGTACTTC
TRBJ2-1 . many TRBV12-3/TRBV12-4 CASSPRALYNEQFF TGTGCCAGCAGTCCCCGTGCCCTTTACAATGAGCAGTTCTTC
TRBJ2-4 TRBD2 . TRBV28 CASSLGLQRERKNIQYF TGTGCCAGCAGCCTAGGCCTTCAGCGGGAGCGCAAAAACATTCAGTACTTC
TRBJ2-1 TRBD1 few TRBV5-1 CASSPGQGLRHEQFF TGCGCCAGCAGCCCTGGACAGGGATTGCGGCATGAGCAGTTCTTC
TRBJ2-7 . few TRBV11-1 CASSLGGFAYEQYF TGTGCCAGCAGCTTAGGTGGATTCGCCTACGAGCAGTACTTC
TRBJ2-5 TRBD1 many TRBV25-1 CASSGRDRDLLMLKETQYF TGTGCCAGCAGTGGAAGGGACAGGGACCTACTGATGCTAAAAGAGACCCAGTACTTC
TRBJ2-3 . . TRBV20-1 CSARRRDTQYF TGCAGTGCTAGGCGGCGAGATACGCAGTATTTT
TRBJ2-5 . few TRBV20-1 CSAFSRGKETQYF TGCAGTGCTTTTTCCAGGGGCAAGGAGACCCAGTACTTC
TRBJ1-1 TRBD1 . TRBV12-3/TRBV12-4 CASSLGGGELTEAFF TGTGCCAGCAGTTTAGGAGGGGGCGAGTTAACTGAAGCTTTCTTT
TRBJ2-7 . . TRBV12-3/TRBV12-4 CASSEGPDEQYF TGTGCCAGCAGTGAGGGGCCCGACGAGCAGTACTTC
TRBJ2-1 TRBD2 many TRBV7-2 CASRESGVLDNEQFF TGTGCCAGCAGAGAAAGCGGGGTATTAGACAATGAGCAGTTCTTC
TRBJ2-1 . . TRBV5-8 CASNLDYYNEQFF TGTGCCAGCAACCTGGACTACTACAATGAGCAGTTCTTC
TRBJ1-1 . . TRBV12-3/TRBV12-4 CASLQGYRVNTEAFF TGTGCCAGCCTACAAGGATACAGGGTAAACACTGAAGCTTTCTTT
TRBJ2-7 TRBD2 many TRBV20-1 CSARAMGRAGGFTGEQYF TGCAGTGCTAGAGCGATGGGTAGAGCGGGAGGATTTACGGGCGAGCAGTACTTC
TRBJ2-5 TRBD1 . TRBV6-2/TRBV6-3 CASSYLGDREETQYF TGTGCCAGCAGTTACTTAGGGGACAGGGAGGAGACCCAGTACTTC
TRBJ2-7 . few TRBV12-3/TRBV12-4 CASSLRGGAASLPYF TGTGCCAGCAGTTTAAGGGGGGGGGCCGCGTCCCTCCCTTACTTC
TRBJ2-2 . few TRBV29-1 CSAQTNTGELFF TGCAGCGCCCAGACTAACACCGGGGAGCTGTTTTTT
TRBJ1-5 . few TRBV20-1 CSAGRQSDNQPQHF TGCAGTGCGGGAAGACAGTCAGACAATCAGCCCCAGCATTTT
TRBJ2-3 . few TRBV20-1 CSARRSRGRTDTQYF TGCAGTGCTAGAAGGTCGAGGGGCCGCACAGATACGCAGTATTTT
TRBJ2-7 TRBD1 many TRBV12-3/TRBV12-4 CASSMTGWYEQYF TGTGCCAGCAGTATGACAGGGTGGTACGAGCAGTACTTC
TRBJ2-1 . . TRBV11-3 CASSLTGGDEQFF TGTGCCAGCAGCTTGACAGGCGGGGATGAGCAGTTCTTC
TRBJ1-1 . many TRBV28 CASSLDPGPTEAFF TGTGCCAGCAGTTTAGATCCCGGACCCACTGAAGCTTTCTTT
TRBJ2-1 . many TRBV29-1 CSGCLAGSSYNEQFF TGCAGCGGTTGTCTCGCAGGGAGCTCCTACAATGAGCAGTTCTTC
TRBJ2-1 . many TRBV7-3 CASSLDTYNEQFF TGTGCCAGCAGCTTAGATACCTACAATGAGCAGTTCTTC
TRBJ2-5 TRBD1 many TRBV29-1 CSVRHSGTGAETQYF TGCAGCGTTCGTCACTCCGGGACAGGTGCCGAGACCCAGTACTTC
TRBJ2-7 . few TRBV6-2/TRBV6-3 CASSQRTITYEQYF TGTGCCAGCAGTCAACGGACAATTACCTACGAGCAGTACTTC
TRBJ2-1 . . TRBV7-3 CASSFGLDSGEQFF TGTGCCAGCAGCTTCGGACTGGATTCGGGGGAGCAGTTCTTC
TRBJ2-7 TRBD1 few TRBV27 CASSLTGGEEDF TGTGCCAGCAGTTTAACAGGGGGCGAGGAGGACTTC
TRBJ1-5 . . TRBV4-2 CASSQDEGYNQPQHF TGTGCCAGCAGCCAAGACGAGGGCTACAATCAGCCCCAGCATTTT
TRBJ2-7 TRBD2 . TRBV7-2 CASRFTLRLAATYEQYF TGTGCCAGCAGATTTACCCTAAGACTAGCGGCCACCTACGAGCAGTACTTC
TRBJ2-1 TRBD2 many TRBV4-3 CASSRERVASGRLNEQFF TGCGCCAGCAGCCGGGAAAGGGTGGCTAGCGGGAGACTGAATGAGCAGTTCTTC
TRBJ2-1 . few TRBV5-1 CASSADGRNNEQFF TGCGCCAGCAGCGCGGACGGTCGAAACAATGAGCAGTTCTTC
TRBJ2-3 . . TRBV12-3/TRBV12-4 CASTLTNTQYF TGTGCCAGCACCCTGACAAATACGCAGTATTTT
TRBJ2-5 . . TRBV28 CASSSFGIPGETQYF TGTGCCAGCAGTTCATTCGGGATTCCCGGGGAGACCCAGTACTTC
TRBJ2-7 TRBD2 . TRBV23-1 CASSQSYGTTYYEQYF TGCGCCAGCAGTCAATCTTACGGGACTACCTACTACGAGCAGTACTTC